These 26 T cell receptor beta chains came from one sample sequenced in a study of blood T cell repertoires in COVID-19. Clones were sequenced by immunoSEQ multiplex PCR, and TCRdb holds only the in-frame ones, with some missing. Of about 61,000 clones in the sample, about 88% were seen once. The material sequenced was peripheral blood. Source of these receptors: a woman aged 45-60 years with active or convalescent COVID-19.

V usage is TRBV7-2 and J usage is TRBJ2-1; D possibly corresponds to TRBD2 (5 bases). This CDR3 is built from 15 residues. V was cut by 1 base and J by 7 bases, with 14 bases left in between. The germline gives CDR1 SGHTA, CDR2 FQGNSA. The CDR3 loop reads CASSLVPRGLNEQFF. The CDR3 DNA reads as TGTGCCAGCAGCTTAGTCCCGAGAGGGTTAAATGAGCAGTTCTTC. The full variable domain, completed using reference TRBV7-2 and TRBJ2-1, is GAGVSQSPSNKVTEKGKDVELRCDPISGHTALYWYRQSLGQGLEFLIYFQGNSAPDKSGLPSDRFSAERTGGSVSTLTIQRTQQEDSAVYLCASSLVPRGLNEQFFGPGTRLTVL.

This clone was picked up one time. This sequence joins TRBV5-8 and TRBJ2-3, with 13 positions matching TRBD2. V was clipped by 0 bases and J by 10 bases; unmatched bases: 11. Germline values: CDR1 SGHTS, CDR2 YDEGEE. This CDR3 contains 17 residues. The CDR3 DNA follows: TGTGCCAGCAGCTTGGCTCCGGGACTAGCGGGGTTGTCACCGCAGTATTTT. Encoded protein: CASSLAPGLAGLSPQYF.

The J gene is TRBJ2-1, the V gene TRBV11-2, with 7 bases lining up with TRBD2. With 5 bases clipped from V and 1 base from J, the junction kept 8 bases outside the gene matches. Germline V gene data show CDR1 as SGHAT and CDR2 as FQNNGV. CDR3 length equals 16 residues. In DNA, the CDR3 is TGTGCCAGCAGCCATTGGGCGGGAGAGTCCTACAATGAGCAGTTCTTC. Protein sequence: CASSHWAGESYNEQFF.

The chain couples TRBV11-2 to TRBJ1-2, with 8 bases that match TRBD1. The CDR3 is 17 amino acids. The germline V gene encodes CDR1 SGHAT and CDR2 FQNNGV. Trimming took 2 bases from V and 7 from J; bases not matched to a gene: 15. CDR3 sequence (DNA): TGTGCCAGCAGCTTATCCCGGGACCGGACAGGGAACGGTGGCTACACCTTC. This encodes CASSLSRDRTGNGGYTF.

CDR3 amino acids: CSVQGLSNYGYTF. Written as DNA, the CDR3 is TGCAGCGTCCAGGGTCTCTCTAACTATGGCTACACCTTC. This chain connects TRBV29-1 to TRBJ1-2, with D perhaps TRBD1 (5 bases). CDR1 is SQVTM, CDR2 ANQGSEA, per germline. Trimming shortened V by 6 bases and J by 0 bases, and 11 bases separated the two germline ends. The CDR3 spans 13 residues.

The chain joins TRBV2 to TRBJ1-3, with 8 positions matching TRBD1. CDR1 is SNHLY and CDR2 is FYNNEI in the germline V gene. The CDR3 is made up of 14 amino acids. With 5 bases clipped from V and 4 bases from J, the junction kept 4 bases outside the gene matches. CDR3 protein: CASSQGAYGNTIYF. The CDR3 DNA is TGTGCCAGCAGTCAGGGGGCTTACGGAAACACCATATATTTT.

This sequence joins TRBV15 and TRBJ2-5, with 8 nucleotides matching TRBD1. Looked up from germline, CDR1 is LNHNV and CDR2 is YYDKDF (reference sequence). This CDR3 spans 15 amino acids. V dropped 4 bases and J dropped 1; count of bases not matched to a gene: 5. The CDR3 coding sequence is TGTGCCACCAGCAAGACAGGGGCCCTCCAAGAGACCCAGTACTTC. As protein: CATSKTGALQETQYF.

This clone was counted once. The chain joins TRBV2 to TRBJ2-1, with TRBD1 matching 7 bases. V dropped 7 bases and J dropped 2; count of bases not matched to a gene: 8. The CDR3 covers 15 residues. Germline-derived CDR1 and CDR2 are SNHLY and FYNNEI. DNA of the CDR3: TGTGCCAGCACTTCGGGGACAGCTCCCTACAATGAGCAGTTCTTC. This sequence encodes CASTSGTAPYNEQFF.

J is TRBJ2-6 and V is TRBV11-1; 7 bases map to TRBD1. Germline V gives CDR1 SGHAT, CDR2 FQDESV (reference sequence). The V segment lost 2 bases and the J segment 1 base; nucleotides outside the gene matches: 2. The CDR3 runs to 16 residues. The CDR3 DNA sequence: TGTGCCAGCAGCTTACCGGGACAGTCTGGGGCCAACGTCCTGACTTTC. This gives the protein CASSLPGQSGANVLTF.

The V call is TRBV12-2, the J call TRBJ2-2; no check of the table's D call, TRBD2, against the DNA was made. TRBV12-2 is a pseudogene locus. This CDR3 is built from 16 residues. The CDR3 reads CASRDPIMRVPGELFF. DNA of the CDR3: TGTGCAAGTCGCGACCCCATTATGAGGGTCCCCGGGGAGCTGTTTTTT.

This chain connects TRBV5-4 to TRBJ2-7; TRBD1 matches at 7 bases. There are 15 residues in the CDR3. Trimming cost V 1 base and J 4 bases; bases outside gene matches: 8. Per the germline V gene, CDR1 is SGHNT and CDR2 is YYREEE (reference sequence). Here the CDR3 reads CASSLKLGQNYEQYF. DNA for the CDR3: TGTGCCAGCAGCTTGAAATTGGGACAGAATTACGAGCAGTACTTC.

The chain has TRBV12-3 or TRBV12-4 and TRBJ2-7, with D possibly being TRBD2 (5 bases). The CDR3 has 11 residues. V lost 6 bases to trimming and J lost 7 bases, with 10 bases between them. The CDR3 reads CASSLPGEQYF. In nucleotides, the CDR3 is TGTGCCAGCAGCCTACCGGGAGAGCAGTACTTC.

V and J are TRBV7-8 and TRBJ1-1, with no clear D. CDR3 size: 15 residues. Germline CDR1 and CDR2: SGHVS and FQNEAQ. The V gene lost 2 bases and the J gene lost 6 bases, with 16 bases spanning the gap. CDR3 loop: CASSLSGLHGAEAFF. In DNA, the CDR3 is TGTGCCAGCAGCTTATCCGGACTTCACGGGGCTGAAGCTTTCTTT.

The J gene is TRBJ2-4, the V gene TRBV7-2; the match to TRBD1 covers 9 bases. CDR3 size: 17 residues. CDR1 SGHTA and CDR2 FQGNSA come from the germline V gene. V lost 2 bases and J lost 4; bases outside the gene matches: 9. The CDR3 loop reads CASSLFGPTGGKNIQYF. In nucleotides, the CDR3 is TGTGCCAGCAGCTTATTTGGGCCGACAGGGGGTAAAAACATTCAGTACTTC.

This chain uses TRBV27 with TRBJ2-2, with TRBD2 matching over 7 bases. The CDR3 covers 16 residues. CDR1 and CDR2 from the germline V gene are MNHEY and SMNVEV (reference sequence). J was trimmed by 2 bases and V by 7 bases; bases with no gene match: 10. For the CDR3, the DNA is TGTGCCAGCAATCTTGGGGCGGGAGTAAACACCGGGGAGCTGTTTTTT. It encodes CASNLGAGVNTGELFF.

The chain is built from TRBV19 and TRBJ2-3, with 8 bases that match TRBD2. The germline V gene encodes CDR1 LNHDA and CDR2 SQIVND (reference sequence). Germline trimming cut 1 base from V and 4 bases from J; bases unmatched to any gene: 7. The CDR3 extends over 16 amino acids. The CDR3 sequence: CASSIGVGRAADTQYF. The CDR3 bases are TGTGCCAGTAGTATAGGTGTCGGGAGGGCCGCAGATACGCAGTATTTT.

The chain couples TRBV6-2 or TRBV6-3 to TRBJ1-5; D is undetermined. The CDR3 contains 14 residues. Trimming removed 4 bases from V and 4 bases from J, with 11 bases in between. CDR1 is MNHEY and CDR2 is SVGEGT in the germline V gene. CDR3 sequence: CASSLYDNNQPQHF. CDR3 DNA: TGTGCCAGCAGTTTGTATGACAATAATCAGCCCCAGCATTTT.

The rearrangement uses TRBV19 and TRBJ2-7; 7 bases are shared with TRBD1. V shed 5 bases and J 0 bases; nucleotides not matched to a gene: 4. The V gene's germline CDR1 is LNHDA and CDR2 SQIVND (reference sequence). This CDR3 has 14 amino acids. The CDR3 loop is CASSAWDSSYEQYF. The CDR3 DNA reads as TGTGCCAGTAGTGCCTGGGACAGCTCCTACGAGCAGTACTTC.

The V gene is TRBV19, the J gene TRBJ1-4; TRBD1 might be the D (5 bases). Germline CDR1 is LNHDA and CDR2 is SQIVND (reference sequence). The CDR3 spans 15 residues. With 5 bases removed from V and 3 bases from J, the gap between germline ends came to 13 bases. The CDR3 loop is CASSLAGTSNEKLFF. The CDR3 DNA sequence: TGTGCCAGTAGTCTCGCCGGGACTTCTAATGAAAAACTGTTTTTT.

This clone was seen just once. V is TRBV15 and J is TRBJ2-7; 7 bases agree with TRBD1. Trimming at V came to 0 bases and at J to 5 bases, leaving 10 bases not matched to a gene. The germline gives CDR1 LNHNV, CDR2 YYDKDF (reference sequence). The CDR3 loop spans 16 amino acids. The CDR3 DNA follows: TGTGCCACCAGCAGAGATTTAGTCATTCAGGGGGACGAGCAGTACTTC. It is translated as CATSRDLVIQGDEQYF.

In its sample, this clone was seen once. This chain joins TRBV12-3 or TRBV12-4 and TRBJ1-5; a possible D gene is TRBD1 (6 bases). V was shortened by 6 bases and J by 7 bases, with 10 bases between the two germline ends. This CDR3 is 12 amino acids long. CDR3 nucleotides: TGTGCCAGCAGCCGACAGGCACAGCCCCAGCATTTT. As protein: CASSRQAQPQHF.

This chain's CDR3 is CASSLERGTAFF. Here the CDR3 DNA reads TGTGCCAGCAGTTTAGAACGGGGAACAGCTTTCTTT. The chain is built from TRBV12-3 or TRBV12-4 and TRBJ1-1; D unclear. The CDR3 loop spans 12 amino acids. Between the trimmed V and J ends, which lost 1 base and 10 bases, there was a span of 10 bases.

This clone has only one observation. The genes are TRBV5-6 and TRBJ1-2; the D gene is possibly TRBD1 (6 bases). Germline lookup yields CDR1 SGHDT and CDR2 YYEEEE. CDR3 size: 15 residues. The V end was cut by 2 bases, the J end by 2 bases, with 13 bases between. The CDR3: CASSLGQRSNYGYTF. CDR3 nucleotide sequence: TGTGCCAGCAGCTTAGGACAGCGTTCAAACTATGGCTACACCTTC.

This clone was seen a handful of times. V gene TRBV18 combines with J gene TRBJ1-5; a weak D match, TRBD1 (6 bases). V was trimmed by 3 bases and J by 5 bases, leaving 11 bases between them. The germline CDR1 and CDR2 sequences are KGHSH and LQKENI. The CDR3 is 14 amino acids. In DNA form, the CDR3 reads TGTGCCAGCTCACCCGTACAGGGTTATCAGCCCCAGCATTTT. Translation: CASSPVQGYQPQHF.

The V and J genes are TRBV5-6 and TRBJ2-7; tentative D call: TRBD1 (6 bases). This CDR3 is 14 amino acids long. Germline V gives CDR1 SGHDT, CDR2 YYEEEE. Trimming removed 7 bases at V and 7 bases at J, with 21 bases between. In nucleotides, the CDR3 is TGTGCCAGCTCCATCGAGGGGGTAGAAGGGGAGCAGTACTTC. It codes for CASSIEGVEGEQYF.

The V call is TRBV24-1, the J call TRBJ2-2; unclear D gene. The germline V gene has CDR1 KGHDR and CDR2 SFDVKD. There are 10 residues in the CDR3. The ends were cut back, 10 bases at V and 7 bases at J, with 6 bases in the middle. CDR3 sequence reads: CATEHGELFF. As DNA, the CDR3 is TGTGCCACAGAGCACGGGGAGCTGTTTTTT.